These 27 T cell receptor beta chains were all obtained from the same sample, sequenced in a study of T cell responses to AZD1222 COVID-19 vaccine. This table comes from immunoSEQ multiplex PCR, and its TCRdb copy is limited to in-frame clones, with some not included. The repertoire holds about 100,000 clones, approximately 90% seen once, with roughly 1.8% in the top ten. Source: peripheral blood, taken on day 0 of AZD1222 vaccination. The receptors originated from an adult in good health.

J is TRBJ1-4 and V is TRBV2; weak D call: TRBD1 (5 bases). Trimming removed 3 bases at V and 8 bases at J, with 16 bases between. Germline values: CDR1 SNHLY, CDR2 FYNNEI. This CDR3 region has 15 residues. The CDR3 bases are TGTGCCAGCAGTGAGCCAAAGGCAGGGAACGAAAAACTGTTTTTT. Residues: CASSEPKAGNEKLFF.

The CDR3 sequence: CASSSTNRGSYGYTF. CDR3 coding DNA: TGTGCCAGCAGCTCCACCAACAGGGGTTCTTATGGCTACACCTTC. The chain combines TRBV6-5 with TRBJ1-2; the match to TRBD1 covers 7 bases. The trim removed 6 bases at V and 5 bases at J, leaving 12 bases unmatched. The CDR3 consists of 15 residues. The germline gives CDR1 MNHEY, CDR2 SVGAGI.

The chain uses TRBV10-1 and TRBJ2-1; the match to TRBD2 covers 7 bases. Germline V gene data show CDR1 as WNHNN and CDR2 as SYGVQD (reference sequence). This CDR3 spans 15 amino acids. The V segment lost 6 bases and the J segment 0 bases; nucleotides outside the gene matches: 5. The chain's CDR3 is CASSPGTNSYNEQFF. DNA of the CDR3: TGCGCCAGCAGCCCAGGGACTAACTCCTACAATGAGCAGTTCTTC.

This rearrangement joins TRBV5-1 to TRBJ2-7; TRBD1 matches at 10 bases. CDR3 length: 15 amino acids. J lost 5 bases, V lost 1 base, and 6 bases had no gene match. Per germline, CDR1 SGHRS and CDR2 YFSETQ. The DNA for the CDR3 is TGCGCCAGCAGCTTGTCCGGGACAGGGGTACACGAGCAGTACTTC. Its translation is CASSLSGTGVHEQYF.

The V and J genes are TRBV5-4 and TRBJ2-3; tentative D call: TRBD2 (6 bases). V was cut by 0 bases and J by 1 base, with 9 bases left in between. Per germline, CDR1 SGHNT and CDR2 YYREEE (reference sequence). The CDR3 sequence is 15 residues long. CDR3 protein: CASSLVGEGTDTQYF. CDR3 DNA sequence: TGTGCCAGCAGCTTGGTAGGGGAGGGCACAGATACGCAGTATTTT.

As concerns this clone: The sample carries other DNA sequences with the same CDR3. The V and J genes are TRBV9 and TRBJ2-2, with D perhaps matching TRBD1 (6 bases). Trimming took 2 bases from V and 2 from J, leaving 10 bases between them. Germline V gene lookup returns CDR1 SGDLS and CDR2 YYNGEE. This CDR3 is built from 15 residues. CDR3 in amino acids: CASSVSGTNTGELFF. The CDR3 nucleotides are TGTGCCAGCAGCGTCTCCGGGACAAACACCGGGGAGCTGTTTTTT.

For the CDR3, the DNA is TGCAGCGTTGATTTGGGATACAATGAGCAGTTCTTC. This translates into CSVDLGYNEQFF. V and J are TRBV29-1 and TRBJ2-1, with D hard to call. The CDR3 loop spans 12 amino acids. V was trimmed by 3 bases and J by 4 bases, leaving 7 bases between them. From germline, CDR1 is SQVTM and CDR2 ANQGSEA.

This clone appeared once. The chain combines TRBV4-3 with TRBJ2-3; tentatively, D is TRBD2 (5 bases). In germline, CDR1 is LGHNA, CDR2 YSLEER. V was clipped by 0 bases and J by 11 bases, with 12 bases between them. CDR3 size: 13 residues. The CDR3 sequence is CASSQDEGEQQYF. CDR3 DNA: TGCGCCAGCAGCCAAGATGAGGGCGAACAGCAGTATTTT.

This clone was seen once. V gene TRBV7-9 combines with J gene TRBJ1-4; D is perhaps TRBD1 (5 bases). V dropped 2 bases and J dropped 4 bases, with 8 bases sitting between them. CDR3 length: 14 residues. Per the germline V gene, CDR1 is SEHNR and CDR2 is FQNEAQ (reference sequence). The CDR3 DNA reads TGTGCCAGCAGCTTAAGGCAGGGTAATGAAAAACTGTTTTTT. Its protein is CASSLRQGNEKLFF.

This clone was seen once. The chain combines TRBV12-5 with TRBJ2-7; 7 bases map to TRBD2. The ends lost 4 bases at V and 2 bases at J; junction bases unmatched: 11. The CDR3 loop spans 16 amino acids. The V gene's germline CDR1 is LGHNT and CDR2 FRNRAP. CDR3: CASGSAPGTTPYEQYF. In DNA form, the CDR3 reads TGTGCTAGTGGTTCCGCCCCCGGGACTACACCCTACGAGCAGTACTTC.

The chain carries TRBV27 and TRBJ2-7, with 9 bases fitting TRBD2. The germline gives CDR1 MNHEY, CDR2 SMNVEV (reference sequence). This CDR3 spans 15 amino acids. The V and J ends lost 6 bases and 4 bases, in that order; junction bases with no gene match: 10. This CDR3 reads CASRLIGTSLYEQYF. The CDR3 nucleotides read TGTGCCAGCAGGCTTATCGGGACTAGCCTGTACGAGCAGTACTTC.

V gene TRBV6-1 combines with J gene TRBJ2-2; TRBD2 aligns across 8 bases. The CDR3 extends over 17 amino acids. The germline CDR1 and CDR2 sequences are MNHNS and SASEGT. After removal of 4 bases from V and 6 bases from J, the junction contained 13 bases not matched to a gene. This CDR3 reads CASSGVGSGTGAGELFF. The CDR3 DNA follows: TGTGCCAGCAGTGGGGTTGGTAGCGGGACGGGTGCCGGGGAGCTGTTTTTT.

This clone was observed a handful of times. This chain links TRBV19 with TRBJ2-2, with TRBD2 matching 8 bases. Germline V CDR1 and CDR2: LNHDA, SQIVND (reference sequence). The CDR3 spans 19 residues. Germline trimming cut 3 bases from V and 3 bases from J; bases unmatched to any gene: 15. The CDR3 spells CASSIQGLGGQGHTGELFF. DNA of the CDR3: TGTGCCAGTAGTATCCAGGGACTAGGGGGACAAGGCCACACCGGGGAGCTGTTTTTT.

CDR3 sequence (DNA): TGTGCCAGCACCACGCATAATATGAACACTGAAGCTTTCTTT. It translates to CASTTHNMNTEAFF. The chain couples TRBV5-5 to TRBJ1-1; D uncertain. The CDR3 is made up of 14 amino acids. In germline, CDR1 is SGHKS, CDR2 YYEKEE (reference sequence). The germline V and J ends were trimmed by 6 bases and 0 bases, with 12 bases remaining between them. Using reference TRBV5-5 and TRBJ1-1 for the parts outside the CDR3, the full variable domain is DAGVTQSPTHLIKTRGQQVTLRCSPISGHKSVSWYQQVLGQGPQFIFQYYEKEERGRGNFPDRFSARQFPNYSSELNVNALLLGDSALYLCASTTHNMNTEAFFGQGTRLTVV.

This clone was picked up one time. J is TRBJ2-7 and V is TRBV30, with D perhaps TRBD1 or TRBD2 (5 bases each). The CDR3 contains 13 residues. CDR1 is GTSNPN, CDR2 SVGIG, per germline (reference sequence). V lost 2 bases, J lost 2 bases, and 10 bases lay in between. This CDR3 is CAWSTGGPYEQYF. The CDR3 region has the DNA TGTGCCTGGAGTACTGGGGGTCCCTACGAGCAGTACTTC.

The V call is TRBV6-2 or TRBV6-3, the J call TRBJ2-1, with D perhaps given as TRBD1 or TRBD2 (7 bases each). Per the germline V gene, CDR1 is MNHEY and CDR2 is SVGEGT. V was trimmed by 5 bases and J by 0 bases, leaving 17 bases between them. This CDR3 has 17 amino acids. The CDR3 region is CASSKASRGGSYNEQFF. The CDR3 DNA follows: TGTGCCAGCAGTAAGGCGTCCAGGGGGGGCTCCTACAATGAGCAGTTCTTC.

V and J are TRBV7-2 and TRBJ1-3; 9 nucleotides align to TRBD1. CDR1 and CDR2 from the germline V gene are SGHTA and FQGNSA. Germline trimming cut 1 base from V and 7 bases from J; bases unmatched to any gene: 2. The CDR3 length is 14 residues. This CDR3 is CASSLVGTGNTIYF. DNA for the CDR3: TGTGCCAGCAGCTTAGTAGGGACAGGGAACACCATATATTTT.

The rearrangement links TRBV4-3 to TRBJ2-3; D is undetermined. The V end was cut by 0 bases, the J end by 2 bases, with 12 bases between. CDR1 and CDR2 from the germline V gene are LGHNA and YSLEER. The CDR3 sequence is 16 residues long. The CDR3, as DNA: TGCGCCAGCAGCCAAGATTACAGTACTCCCACAGATACGCAGTATTTT. Encoded protein: CASSQDYSTPTDTQYF.

The chain joins TRBV10-1 to TRBJ1-1; D ambiguous. This CDR3 spans 15 amino acids. Trimming removed 3 bases at V and 1 base at J, with 12 bases between. The germline gives CDR1 WNHNN, CDR2 SYGVQD (reference sequence). DNA for the CDR3: TGCGCCAGCAGTGAAAGCGGCGGAGGGAACACTGAAGCTTTCTTT. It yields the protein CASSESGGGNTEAFF.

The rearrangement uses TRBV7-6 and TRBJ2-6, with D possibly being TRBD1 (5 bases). Deletions cut 3 bases from V and 0 bases from J, with 15 bases between. This CDR3 has 18 amino acids. CDR1 SGHVS and CDR2 FNYEAQ come from the germline V gene. The CDR3 protein is CASSFAGRVPSGANVLTF. The CDR3 nucleotides read TGTGCCAGCAGCTTTGCAGGCAGGGTTCCCTCTGGGGCCAACGTCCTGACTTTC. The whole variable domain, filled in from reference TRBV7-6 and TRBJ2-6, reads GAGVSQSPRYKVTKRGQDVALRCDPISGHVSLYWYRQALGQGPEFLTYFNYEAQQDKSGLPNDRFSAERPEGSISTLTIQRTEQRDSAMYRCASSFAGRVPSGANVLTFGAGSRLTVL.

The V call is TRBV2, the J call TRBJ1-2, with D hard to call. CDR1 is SNHLY, CDR2 FYNNEI, per germline. The CDR3 loop spans 11 amino acids. The ends were cut back, 7 bases at V and 5 bases at J, with 8 bases in the middle. This CDR3 reads CASNRDYGYTF. CDR3 nucleotide sequence: TGTGCCAGCAATAGAGATTATGGCTACACCTTC.

The gene calls are TRBV7-9 and TRBJ2-2; 9 positions match TRBD2. The length of the CDR3 is 17 residues. Germline CDR1 is SEHNR and CDR2 is FQNEAQ (reference sequence). Trimming took 5 bases from V and 3 from J; bases not matched to a gene: 10. The CDR3 is CASSKRRLAGDTGELFF. The CDR3 nucleotides are TGTGCCAGCAGCAAAAGGAGGTTAGCGGGAGACACCGGGGAGCTGTTTTTT. Supplemented by reference TRBV7-9 and TRBJ2-2, the full variable domain reads DTGVSQNPRHKITKRGQNVTFRCDPISEHNRLYWYRQTLGQGPEFLTYFQNEAQLEKSRLLSDRFSAERPKGSFSTLEIQRTEQGDSAMYLCASSKRRLAGDTGELFFGEGSRLTVL.

This clone showed up just once. The DNA of the CDR3 is TGTGCCAGCAGCCCCTCACGAGGGCGCCAGTGGGGCTACACCTTC. Translated, it gives CASSPSRGRQWGYTF. The V call is TRBV3-1 (or the pseudogene TRBV3-2), the J call TRBJ1-2; D is ambiguous. The length of the CDR3 is 15 residues. The V end was cut by 4 bases, the J end by 8 bases, with 20 bases between. CDR1 LGHDT and CDR2 YNNKEL come from the germline V gene (reference sequence).

This chain links TRBV4-2 with TRBJ2-2, with D perhaps matching TRBD2 (5 bases). Germline CDR1 is LGHNA and CDR2 is YNFKEQ. This CDR3 spans 17 amino acids. V was trimmed by 0 bases and J by 0 bases, leaving 11 bases between them. CDR3 sequence: CASSQDGHGANTGELFF. CDR3 DNA: TGTGCCAGCAGCCAAGATGGTCACGGGGCGAACACCGGGGAGCTGTTTTTT.

The chain has TRBV29-1 and TRBJ1-2; D perhaps matches TRBD1 (5 bases). This CDR3 region has 15 residues. Germline values: CDR1 SQVTM, CDR2 ANQGSEA. V was cut by 3 bases and J by 4 bases, with 18 bases left in between. The CDR3 coding sequence is TGCAGCGTTGACTCGGGCACGAAGGGGCTCTATGGCTACACCTTC. Translated, it gives CSVDSGTKGLYGYTF.

The chain combines TRBV5-1 with TRBJ2-7; TRBD2 is a possible D gene (5 bases). The V gene's germline CDR1 is SGHRS and CDR2 YFSETQ. Trimming cost V 4 bases and J 3 bases, with 14 bases left between them. CDR3 length: 14 amino acids. CDR3 loop: CASSLQDSDYEQYF. The CDR3 bases are TGCGCCAGCAGCCTGCAGGACTCAGACTACGAGCAGTACTTC.

The chain recombines TRBV3-1 (or the pseudogene TRBV3-2) with TRBJ2-3, with no clear D. Deletions cut 8 bases from V and 8 bases from J, with 17 bases between. This CDR3 has 13 residues. Germline V CDR1 and CDR2: LGHDT, YNNKEL (reference sequence). CDR3 region: CASALGRYATQYF. CDR3 coding DNA: TGTGCCAGCGCCCTGGGAAGGTACGCTACGCAGTATTTT.